This T cell receptor (beta chain) appears in the sequencing data of a study of shared clonotypes between healthy human individuals. Study-wide findings and caveats: Even with large depth, rarefaction showed that sorted-subset sequencing was incomplete. Depth of sequencing was expected to influence donor clonotype sharing.

The CDR3 spans 15 residues. V was cut by 2 bases and J by 3 bases, with 13 bases left in between. CDR1 and CDR2 (germline): MDHEN, SYDVKM. Of note for this clone: Its specificity is not known.

Running of the assay took place at deep level. Replicate PCRs run on sorted subsets employed approximately 0.2 ug DNA, some 33,000 T cell genomes. TCRdb's copy holds only in-frame clones and misses some; the assay was immunoSEQ multiplex PCR. Of 2,100,000 or so clones in the sample, 90% to 97% were seen once. The sample taken for sequencing was naive CD4+ T cells sorted from blood. Subset given: CD45RA+ positively selected. The clonotype comes from a man aged 18 to 29 in good health. This chain links TRBV28 with TRBJ1-2; D is perhaps TRBD1 (5 bases). The CDR3 loop reads CASSLPQGVYYGYTF. The CDR3 DNA sequence: TGTGCCAGCAGTTTACCCCAAGGGGTATACTATGGCTACACCTTC.